These 29 T cell receptor beta chains share one sample of origin, sequenced in a study of identical twins. TCRdb fed the 5' RACE reads into MiXCR, producing one record per CDR3 protein. The sample has nearly 900,000 distinct CDR3 sequences; roughly an eighth are singletons. The sample was also reused in another study, on yellow fever vaccine responses in identical twins.

The source material was PBMCs. The origin of the receptors is a woman between 18 and 29 years old in good health.

This clonotype has a handful of counts. The chain uses TRBV27 and TRBJ2-7; TRBD1 is a possible D gene (5 bases). This CDR3 is built from 14 residues. V was clipped by 6 bases and J by 3 bases, with 15 bases between them. From germline, CDR1 is MNHEY and CDR2 SMNVEV (reference sequence). The CDR3 reads CASSHRSRGYEQYV. The DNA of the CDR3 is TGTGCCAGCAGCCACAGGTCCAGAGGCTACGAGCAGTACGTC.

The V and J genes are TRBV10-3 and TRBJ1-1, with TRBD1 matching 10 bases. The V gene end was trimmed by 7 bases and the J gene end by 5 bases; junction bases not matched to a gene: 4. CDR1 and CDR2 from the germline V gene are ENHRY and SYGVKD. CDR3 length: 13 residues. CDR3 DNA: TGTGCCATCACCAGGGACAGGGGAACTGAAGCTTTCTTT. Translation gives CAITRDRGTEAFF.

This clonotype was found a few times. This chain links TRBV6-1 with TRBJ1-2; 11 positions agree with TRBD1. Germline-derived CDR1 and CDR2 are MNHNS and SASEGT. The CDR3 spans 15 residues. J gave up 4 bases and V 6 bases, and 7 bases lay outside the gene matches. The CDR3 loop is CASRDRGRKSYGYTF. The DNA for the CDR3 is TGTGCCAGCAGGGACAGGGGGCGCAAGTCCTATGGCTACACCTTC.

This chain links TRBV2 with TRBJ2-2; 9 positions agree with TRBD2. The germline V gene encodes CDR1 SNHLY and CDR2 FYNNEI. This CDR3 spans 17 amino acids. The V gene end was trimmed by 2 bases and the J gene end by 0 bases; junction bases not matched to a gene: 4. The DNA of the CDR3 is TGTGCCAGCAGTGAACTAGCGGGGCGCGCGAACACCGGGGAGCTGTTTTTT. Protein: CASSELAGRANTGELFF.

This clonotype was recorded many times. The chain employs TRBV5-1 and TRBJ2-3, with a weak D call TRBD2 (6 bases). V was clipped by 1 base and J by 0 bases, with 6 bases between them. CDR1 and CDR2 (germline): SGHRS, YFSETQ. The CDR3 is made up of 14 amino acids. CDR3 nucleotide sequence: TGCGCCAGCAGCTTGAGCGGGAGCACAGATACGCAGTATTTT. Protein product: CASSLSGSTDTQYF.

The CDR3 coding sequence is TGCAGTGCTAGTTTGCCTACTAGCGGGGTTCAGTTCTTC. It yields the protein CSASLPTSGVQFF. The chain combines TRBV20-1 with TRBJ2-1, with TRBD2 identical over 10 bases. With V trimmed by 3 bases and J by 13 bases, 9 bases remained unmatched. The CDR3 consists of 13 residues. From germline, CDR1 is DFQATT and CDR2 SNEGSKA (reference sequence).

This clonotype was detected only a few times. This chain connects TRBV5-1 to TRBJ1-6; D unresolved. The CDR3 runs to 15 residues. V was cut by 5 bases and J by 9 bases, with 18 bases left in between. Germline assignment: CDR1 SGHRS and CDR2 YFSETQ. CDR3: CASRGRGDSSSPLHF. CDR3 sequence (DNA): TGCGCCAGCAGGGGTCGGGGTGATTCGAGTTCACCCCTCCACTTT.

This chain joins TRBV24-1 and TRBJ2-7; D perhaps matches TRBD1 (6 bases). CDR1 and CDR2 (germline): KGHDR, SFDVKD. This CDR3 region has 12 residues. Trimming cost V 6 bases and J 4 bases, with 9 bases left between them. The CDR3 sequence is CATSNTGYEQYF. CDR3 nucleotide sequence: TGTGCCACCAGTAACACAGGGTACGAGCAGTACTTC.

The chain joins TRBV6-1 to TRBJ2-2; D gene uncertain. The V gene's germline CDR1 is MNHNS and CDR2 SASEGT. Deletions cut 4 bases from V and 4 bases from J, with 7 bases between. The CDR3 spans 13 residues. CDR3 in amino acids: CASSALLTGELFF. As DNA, the CDR3 is TGTGCCAGCAGTGCACTCCTCACCGGGGAGCTGTTTTTT.

This rearrangement joins TRBV7-3 to TRBJ2-3, with a weak D call TRBD2 (9 bases). The CDR3 runs 24 residues. Trimming took 2 bases from V and 0 from J, leaving 36 bases between them. Germline V lookup: CDR1 SGHTA, CDR2 FQGTGA. The DNA of the CDR3 is TGTGCCAGCAGCTTACCGTTCGGACAGGGTCCAGGAGTAGCGGGAGCTGACAGCACAGATACGCAGTATTTT. Its translation: CASSLPFGQGPGVAGADSTDTQYF.

The genes are TRBV5-1 and TRBJ2-1; D might be TRBD2 (5 bases). The length of the CDR3 is 15 residues. Deletions cut 5 bases from V and 6 bases from J, with 18 bases between. The germline CDR1 and CDR2 sequences are SGHRS and YFSETQ. CDR3 coding DNA: TGCGCCAGCAGACAGACTACGACTGAGCGCAATGAGCAGTTCTTC. Its protein product is CASRQTTTERNEQFF.

This clonotype was seen only once. No conserved phenylalanine or tryptophan is present at the end of the CDR3, so a read error is the likely explanation. V gene TRBV4-1 combines with J gene TRBJ2-7, with D perhaps TRBD1 (5 bases). V was shortened by 1 base and J by 0 bases, with 10 bases between the two germline ends. This CDR3 contains 15 residues. Germline V gives CDR1 MGHRA, CDR2 YSYEKL. CDR3 in amino acids: CASSQVGQGSYEQYL. The CDR3 bases are TGCGCCAGCAGCCAAGTCGGTCAGGGCTCCTACGAGCAGTACCTC.

This clonotype appeared a few times. This chain links TRBV5-5 with TRBJ2-3; 7 bases are shared with TRBD1. V lost 6 bases and J lost 3; bases outside the gene matches: 16. The CDR3 sequence is 17 residues long. CDR1 is SGHKS and CDR2 is YYEKEE in the germline V gene (reference sequence). CDR3 in DNA: TGTGCCAGCAACAACCGACAGGGATACCAAAGGACAGATACGCAGTATTTT. It is translated as CASNNRQGYQRTDTQYF.

The sample holds many counts of this clonotype. The chain combines TRBV27 with TRBJ2-1; TRBD1 aligns across 8 bases. The CDR3 runs 16 residues. V was pared by 8 bases and J by 4 bases, with 13 bases of the junction left unmatched. The germline CDR1 and CDR2 sequences are MNHEY and SMNVEV (reference sequence). The CDR3 reads CASSEVGDRPYNEQFF. The CDR3 DNA is TGTGCCAGCTCCGAGGTGGGGGACAGGCCGTACAATGAGCAGTTCTTC.

The chain employs TRBV10-3 and TRBJ2-7, with TRBD1 matching over 9 bases. The germline V gene encodes CDR1 ENHRY and CDR2 SYGVKD. This CDR3 has 16 residues. The junction had 15 bases not matched to a gene; V was cut back by 11 bases and J by 1 base. For the CDR3, the DNA is TGTGCCTCCGGGGGACAGGGTGAGAGAAAATCCTACGAGCAGTACTTC. Amino acid sequence: CASGGQGERKSYEQYF.

This clonotype was picked up a small number of times. The J gene is TRBJ1-6, the V gene TRBV7-8; no reliable D call. Trimming pared 1 base from V and 8 bases from J, leaving 6 bases between. The CDR3 is 13 amino acids. The germline CDR1 and CDR2 sequences are SGHVS and FQNEAQ. In DNA form, the CDR3 reads TGTGCCAGCAGCTTAGGTATGGATTCACCCCTCCACTTT. Translating it yields CASSLGMDSPLHF.

This clonotype has ten or more counts. The chain combines TRBV20-1 with TRBJ2-1; 9 bases match TRBD2. Germline lookup yields CDR1 DFQATT and CDR2 SNEGSKA (reference sequence). The J segment lost 4 bases and the V segment lost 5 bases, leaving 6 bases of the junction unmatched. The CDR3 has 14 residues. The CDR3 spells CSARSGGSYNEQFF. In nucleotides, the CDR3 is TGCAGTGCTCGAAGCGGGGGGTCATACAATGAGCAGTTCTTC.

The rearrangement links TRBV6-5 to TRBJ2-5; 8 bases map to TRBD2. CDR1 and CDR2 (germline): MNHEY, SVGAGI. The CDR3 loop spans 15 amino acids. The trim removed 4 bases at V and 5 bases at J, leaving 9 bases unmatched. DNA of the CDR3: TGTGCCAGCAGTTTAACCGGGGGGGCCGGGGAGACCCAGTACTTC. Its protein is CASSLTGGAGETQYF.

This clonotype was found many times. The junction and the germline gene differ at one end; a read error may be behind it. This rearrangement joins TRBV12-3 or TRBV12-4 to TRBJ1-5; possibly TRBD1 for D (5 bases). There are 13 residues in the CDR3. CDR3 protein: CASSLGENQPQHF. For the CDR3, the DNA is TGTGCCAGCAGCTTAGGGGAGAATCAGCCCCAGCATTTT.

The V gene is TRBV6-1, the J gene TRBJ1-3; D is undetermined. Trimming removed 6 bases at V and 0 bases at J, with 12 bases between. The CDR3 contains 15 residues. Germline loops: CDR1 MNHNS, CDR2 SASEGT. The CDR3 loop is CASRKGSLSGNTIYF. CDR3 coding DNA: TGTGCCAGCAGGAAGGGCAGCCTCTCTGGAAACACCATATATTTT.

This clonotype showed up just a few times. The rearrangement joins TRBV6-1 to TRBJ2-3; 7 bases are shared with TRBD2. This CDR3 is built from 14 residues. V dropped 6 bases and J dropped 5; count of bases not matched to a gene: 8. Looked up from germline, CDR1 is MNHNS and CDR2 is SASEGT. The CDR3 bases are TGTGCCAGCAGCCCCCGGGAGGATGAAGATACGCAGTATTTT. Residues: CASSPREDEDTQYF.

Only a few counts were recorded for this clonotype. The CDR3 DNA reads as TGTGCCAGCAGTGTGTCAGGGGGCGATTGGTCTGGGGCCAACGTCCTGACTTTC. It is translated as CASSVSGGDWSGANVLTF. The chain combines TRBV27 with TRBJ2-6, with 8 bases that match TRBD1. The CDR3 covers 18 residues. The V segment lost 5 bases and the J segment 1 base; nucleotides outside the gene matches: 10. CDR1 MNHEY and CDR2 SMNVEV come from the germline V gene (reference sequence). Filled out from reference TRBV27 and TRBJ2-6, the complete variable domain reads EAQVTQNPRYLITVTGKKLTVTCSQNMNHEYMSWYRQDPGLGLRQIYYSMNVEVTDKGDVPEGYKVSRKEKRNFPLILESPSPNQTSLYFCASSVSGGDWSGANVLTFGAGSRLTVL.

This clonotype occurred a few times. The rearrangement uses TRBV4-1 and TRBJ2-2; D might be TRBD2 (5 bases). CDR1 is MGHRA, CDR2 YSYEKL, per germline. This CDR3 region has 22 residues. V lost 0 bases and J lost 4, with 30 bases in between. DNA of the CDR3: TGCGCCAGCAGCCAAGATCGGAGGATAGGTACCAATAGAGCGTTCACCACCGGGGAGCTGTTTTTT. Encoded protein: CASSQDRRIGTNRAFTTGELFF.

The J gene is TRBJ2-3, the V gene TRBV7-8; D may be TRBD2 (6 bases). V was cut by 1 base and J by 3 bases, with 17 bases left in between. The length of the CDR3 is 17 residues. Germline V lookup: CDR1 SGHVS, CDR2 FQNEAQ. CDR3 nucleotides: TGTGCCAGCAGCTTAGATGGGTTAGCGGCAACTACAGATACGCAGTATTTT. Residues: CASSLDGLAATTDTQYF.

The table lists this clonotype with a few counts. V usage is TRBV7-9 and J usage is TRBJ2-1; D gene uncertain. With 2 bases removed from V and 4 bases from J, the gap between germline ends came to 12 bases. The CDR3 sequence is 15 residues long. Germline-derived CDR1 and CDR2 are SEHNR and FQNEAQ (reference sequence). The CDR3 DNA sequence: TGTGCCAGCAGCTTATTTCTTTTGATATACAATGAGCAGTTCTTC. Translated, it gives CASSLFLLIYNEQFF.

Here the CDR3 DNA reads TGTGCCAGCAGCTTAGGCCCGATTCTGGGGTCTGGGGCCAACGTCCTGACTTTC. Protein sequence: CASSLGPILGSGANVLTF. J is TRBJ2-6 and V is TRBV7-6; unclear D gene. The CDR3 is made up of 18 amino acids. The V and J ends lost 1 base and 1 base respectively, with 14 bases between them. CDR1 and CDR2 from the germline V gene are SGHVS and FNYEAQ.

V usage is TRBV24-1 and J usage is TRBJ2-1; 8 bases match TRBD1. This CDR3 has 16 amino acids. Germline CDR1 KGHDR, CDR2 SFDVKD. Unmatched junction bases numbered 6, after V lost 4 bases and J lost 2 bases. The CDR3 region is CATSEPTGDAYNEQFF. DNA of the CDR3: TGTGCCACCAGTGAGCCGACAGGGGACGCCTACAATGAGCAGTTCTTC.

J is TRBJ2-2 and V is TRBV5-6; tentatively, D is TRBD2 (5 bases). This CDR3 contains 16 residues. The V end was cut by 1 base, the J end by 6 bases, with 16 bases between. The germline V gene has CDR1 SGHDT and CDR2 YYEEEE. CDR3 nucleotides: TGTGCCAGCAGCTTGTCCGGGTGGGAGCTGTCCGGGGAGCTGTTTTTT. Encoded protein: CASSLSGWELSGELFF.

This clonotype has a handful of counts. The chain joins TRBV20-1 to TRBJ1-2, with D uncertain. CDR3 length: 14 amino acids. Trimming left V 5 bases short and J 4 bases short, with 17 bases between. The germline V gene has CDR1 DFQATT and CDR2 SNEGSKA (reference sequence). The CDR3 protein is CSAEARVEIYGYTF. Written as DNA, the CDR3 is TGCAGTGCTGAGGCAAGGGTTGAGATCTATGGCTACACCTTC.